This TCR beta chain is drawn from a study of cytomegalovirus exposure and HLA in healthy donors (dated by TCRdb to between 2016 and 2019). Broadly, across the study: In an earlier analysis of 550 to 750 of the donors, 250 to 350 Gb of sequence data and some 120 million unique TCR beta sequences from roughly 200 million T cells were reported. In an earlier analysis of about 590 of the donors, high-throughput TCR beta sequencing was used to judge whether each TCR beta V gene segment behaved as functional or pseudogenic. The study combined high-throughput TCR immunosequencing, statistical association of individual TCRs with disease status, and machine learning to predict cytomegalovirus infection status. In a later genetic analysis, genome-wide SNP genotypes for about 65% of the 666 donors were used, and that subset was treated as a discovery cohort. The study aimed to test whether cataloging public T cell receptors could reveal signatures of past pathogen exposure. The study used immunosequencing to profile the T cell repertoires of under 700 subjects and linked those repertoires to cytomegalovirus serostatus. To study patterns of TCR occurrence, a later analysis re-analyzed previously published TCR beta repertoires from under 750 donors and added high-resolution HLA genotyping. The number of typed donors differed by locus: roughly 620-640 for A, B, C, DRB1 and DQB1; approximately 520 for DQA1; 606 for DPA1; and approximately 450 for DPB1. About five DR-DQ haplotypes were handled as single units for association and clustering, since linkage in the cohort was strong. An early release that covered fewer than 800 HLA-typed donors contained about 300 gigabases of sequencing data and 65 million to 100 million unique TCR sequences. All discovery cohort repertoires had been generated on a single sequencing platform. A separate validation cohort of approximately 120 different subjects was used in addition to the approximately 700-subject first cohort. Both class I and class II loci were covered by HLA typing, at four-digit resolution. Alongside the repertoire data, information on donor age, sex, ethnicity and CMV serostatus was compiled. Rather than drawing on any new phenotypic data, the later analysis identified candidate immune exposures from TCR beta sequences and the way those sequences occurred across donors. Among some 410 genotyped donors of the cohort, an average of around 240,000 unique TCR beta nucleotide sequences were sequenced per donor, roughly 18% of them non-productive. The genetic ancestry cluster associated with self-reported Caucasian donors included about 84% of the roughly 410 genotyped donors.

CDR1 and CDR2, looked up from the germline V gene, are MGHRA and YSYEKL. V ends up 1 base short and J 4 bases short, with an unmatched junction base count of 8. The CDR3 spans 17 residues, from the cysteine through the phenylalanine. The entry retains the CDR3 DNA only, 51 bases that are in frame from base 1. In total, approximately 700 healthy bone marrow donors made up the cohort. At the time of sampling, every cohort member was nominally healthy, though immune exposures that went unrecorded were likely present. The donor tested CMV seropositive, placing the donor among the roughly 300 seropositive members of the cohort. A peripheral blood sample was provided by each donor, and peripheral blood mononuclear cells were used for TCR beta sequencing. The Qiagen DNeasy Blood Extraction Kit was used to extract genomic DNA from the blood cell samples. Concerning this clone: No antigen is known for it.

Study-wide conclusions, independent of this receptor: A later analysis associated approximately 17,000 TCR beta sequences with specific HLA alleles at a false discovery rate of 0.05. Only TCR beta chains were sequenced in this cohort, and the absence of alpha or paired-chain data limited detectable features. In a later analysis, HLA-associated TCR beta chains showed more clonal expansion and lower generation probabilities than non-associated chains that were equally common. According to a later analysis, most CMV-associated TCR beta chains appeared to be HLA-restricted, and the HLA associations seemed to be driven largely by CMV exposure. Several of the top co-occurrence clusters appeared to be linked to parvovirus B19, influenza, CMV and Epstein-Barr virus, according to a later analysis. The 87-base-pair reads could not distinguish some IMGT-functional V segments, including TRBV6-2 and TRBV6-3, so those segments were excluded. It was suggested by the authors that the approach could potentially be generalized to other disease states and immunological phenotypes. Because counts were too low, roughly 16 rarely observed V segments, including chromosome 9 orphons, were excluded from the earlier analysis of 500 to 700 of the donors. Because HLA typing was missing for some donors at each locus, association tests included only the typed subset. Three of the identified cytomegalovirus-associated TCR beta chains were confirmed in vitro to be specific for cytomegalovirus antigens. Sequencing depth was assumed to be roughly uniform across donors in the presence/absence analyses, though that assumption may not hold. A group of highly shared sequence variants was considered likely to be a technical artifact of the sequencing pipeline. The study gave a list of 150 to 200 TCR beta chains associated with cytomegalovirus. According to a later genetic analysis, donors in an Asian-associated ancestry cluster had fewer N-insertions in productive TCRs than the roughly 670-donor mean. V-gene and J-gene trimming of TCR beta chains was associated with a missense DCLRE1C variant in a later genetic analysis, and the association was replicated in an independent cohort. Linkage disequilibrium might explain the correlated functional status among segregating V segments, but an unknown experimental factor could not be ruled out. A further reported finding was that TCR beta sequences accurately predicted the HLA-A and HLA-B alleles for most subjects in the first cohort. For the cohort, immune exposure information was limited to CMV serostatus. Most TCR sequences were observed very rarely across donors, whereas some public TCRs were present in many individuals. In both the original and validation cohorts, the classifier was reported to diagnose cytomegalovirus status with high specificity and sensitivity. In a later analysis, the rate of TCR association differed among HLA loci, with DRB1 alleles having the most associated TCRs and HLA-C alleles having the fewest. When HLA alleles, especially DR and DQ, strongly co-occurred, TCR associations were difficult to assign to individual alleles. In an earlier analysis of some 500 of the donors, most TCR beta V segments appeared in productive rearrangements about 87% or about 30% of the time, broadly matching IMGT annotations.

Library prep was done by the immunoSEQ multiplex PCR assay. For the multiplex PCR, a mixture combining 60 forward primers for TCR Vbeta segments and 13 reverse primers for TCR Jbeta segments was used. The CDR3 region of rearranged TCR beta genes was amplified from genomic DNA with a multiplex PCR assay. Amplified TCR beta libraries were sequenced as 87-base-pair reads on the Illumina HiSeq System. On the study's bioinformatics: Across the 600 to 700 repertoires, a later analysis counted around 80 million unique TCR beta chains, approximately 10 million of which were shared by at least two donors. To remove PCR and sequencing errors, raw reads were error-corrected and collapsed into unique sequences using a nearest-neighbor algorithm that merged closely related sequences. V, D and J gene segments were assigned by aligning CDR3 sequences to IMGT reference sequences. For a sequence to be retained, a match of at least six nucleotides to both a V gene segment and a J gene segment was required. Rearrangements were classified as productive when the CDR3 lacked stop codons and remained in frame with V and J, and all other rearrangements were classified as non-productive. CDR3 was defined by IMGT convention, running from the second conserved V-encoded cysteine to the conserved J-encoded phenylalanine. The earlier analysis of 550 to 650 of the donors excluded any sequence lacking an unambiguous match to a single V gene segment. An earlier analysis of a few hundred of the donors called V segments functional above 56.7% productive rearrangements and segregating when the between-donor standard deviation exceeded 5%. A statistical classification framework was built to diagnose cytomegalovirus status from the catalog of TCR beta chain sequences. In a later analysis, V and J genes were assigned by comparing TCR nucleotide sequences against IMGT/GENE-DB human TR gene sequences. The TCRdist pipeline was used in a later analysis to assign CDR3 sequences and most-parsimonious VDJ recombination scenarios. In a later analysis, each TCR beta chain was defined by its CDR3 amino acid sequence together with its V-gene family, and reads without a unique V-gene family were excluded. As a way to deal with suspected cross-contamination and a sequencing artifact, a later analysis dropped 592 nucleotide sequences that were highly shared and had low generation probability. A later analysis calculated a clonal expansion index for each public chain from normalized within-repertoire ranks of inferred template counts. In a later analysis, generation probabilities were computed using a VDJ recombination model fitted to out-of-frame rearrangements, and the results were checked against IGoR. Hypergeometric tests were used in a later analysis to score TCR-TCR, TCR-HLA and TCR-CMV co-occurrence, with a repertoire-size bias correction applied to the TCR pairs. A later analysis estimated false discovery rates by permuting HLA or CMV assignments 20 times. In a later analysis, co-occurring TCRs were grouped with DBSCAN, and TCRdist sequence similarity was added when clustering was performed within HLA-allele-positive subsets. Co-occurrence clustering excluded repertoires with fewer than 30,000 or more than 120,000 public chains, plus five with anomalous nucleotide sharing. TCRdb stores this immuneACCESS table with in-frame sequences only. Part of the clones is absent; in the studies checked, under half of the shortfall reflects unresolved V genes, and no reason is known for the rest. V and J calls and clone size come straight from that table; D and trimming were deduced from the DNA. This specimen's table enumerates 200,000 to 250,000 clones. The ten largest clones take up 0.95% to 1.3% of the sample.

This TCR was recovered from a girl aged 2-10 years in good health and CMV-seropositive. The V gene is TRBV4-1 and the J gene is TRBJ2-7; 12 central nucleotides agree with TRBD2. The sample comprised PBMCs. The DNA sequence is TGCGCCAGCAGCCAAGCCCTGACTAGCGGGAGTGGGTACGAGCAGTACTTC. Translation gives CASSQALTSGSGYEQYF.